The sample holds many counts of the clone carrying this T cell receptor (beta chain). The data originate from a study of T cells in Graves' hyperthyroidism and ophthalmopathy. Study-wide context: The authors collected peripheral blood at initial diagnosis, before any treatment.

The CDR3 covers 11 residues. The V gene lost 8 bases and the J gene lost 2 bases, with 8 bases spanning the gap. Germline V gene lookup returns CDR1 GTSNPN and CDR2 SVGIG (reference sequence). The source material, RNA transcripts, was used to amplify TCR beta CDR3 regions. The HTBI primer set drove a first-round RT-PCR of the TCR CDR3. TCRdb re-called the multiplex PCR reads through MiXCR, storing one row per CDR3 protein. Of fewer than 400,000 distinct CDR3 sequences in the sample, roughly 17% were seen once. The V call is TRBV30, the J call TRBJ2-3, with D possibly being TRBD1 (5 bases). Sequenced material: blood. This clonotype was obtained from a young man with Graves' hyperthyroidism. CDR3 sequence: CAGADTDTQYF. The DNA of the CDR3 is TGTGCCGGGGCCGACACAGATACGCAGTATTTT.